The table lists the clone carrying this TCR beta chain with many counts. TCRdb passed the RT-PCR reads through MiXCR, listing each CDR3 protein once. This table holds approximately 170,000 distinct CDR3 sequences, 24% found once. The data are from a study of patients and donors after allogeneic stem cell transplantation. The V gene's germline CDR1 is SGHRS and CDR2 YFSETQ. The CDR3 extends over 14 amino acids. Trimming at V came to 5 bases and at J to 5 bases, leaving 8 bases not matched to a gene. This sequence was found in a human donor who was either an allogeneic HSCT recipient or a stem cell or donor lymphocyte infusion donor (not recorded which). It is not recorded whose cells these are; they may come from a transplant donor. Sequenced input: blood, either unsorted or a sorted T cell fraction (not recorded which). V gene TRBV5-1 combines with J gene TRBJ1-1; TRBD1 aligns across 8 bases. The CDR3 sequence is CASSYTGGTTEAFF. The CDR3 region has the DNA TGCGCCAGCAGTTATACAGGGGGAACGACTGAAGCTTTCTTT.